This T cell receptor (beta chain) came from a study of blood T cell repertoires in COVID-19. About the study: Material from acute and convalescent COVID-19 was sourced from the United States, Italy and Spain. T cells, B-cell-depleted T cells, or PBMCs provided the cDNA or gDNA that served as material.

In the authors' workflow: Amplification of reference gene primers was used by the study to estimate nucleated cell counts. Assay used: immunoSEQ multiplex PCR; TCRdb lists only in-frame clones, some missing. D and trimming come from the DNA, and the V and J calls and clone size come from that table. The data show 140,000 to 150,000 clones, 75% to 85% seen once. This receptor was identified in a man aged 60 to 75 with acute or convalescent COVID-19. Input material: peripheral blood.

CDR3 DNA: TGTGCCAGCAGCCCGGACTTAGGCAGGGAAGCTTTCTTT. This sequence encodes CASSPDLGREAFF. The rearrangement joins TRBV7-8 to TRBJ1-1; D ambiguous. Germline CDR1 is SGHVS and CDR2 is FQNEAQ. Trimming cost V 5 bases and J 8 bases, with 15 bases left between them. The CDR3 is 13 residues long.